This record covers a single T cell receptor (beta chain). This sample was included in a study of blood T cell repertoires in COVID-19. Germline V gives CDR1 MNHNS, CDR2 SASEGT. The CDR3 has 15 amino acids. V trimming: 3 bases; J trimming: 6 bases; junction bases outside the gene matches: 6. Measured with immunoSEQ multiplex PCR; TCRdb has only the in-frame clones, and not every one. The table includes under 300,000 clones, around 84% detected once. This TCR came from a woman aged 18-29 years with acute or convalescent COVID-19. The sequenced material came from peripheral blood. The rearrangement joins TRBV6-1 to TRBJ2-2; 8 bases align to TRBD2. The CDR3 loop reads CASSEGLELSGELFF. The DNA for the CDR3 is TGTGCCAGCAGTGAGGGACTAGAGCTTTCCGGGGAGCTGTTTTTT.